Presented here are 27 T cell receptor beta chains from one specimen sequenced in a study of T cells in women clearing cervical HPV infection. Data came from immunoSEQ multiplex PCR; TCRdb stores just in-frame clones and leaves some out. This repertoire includes tens of thousands of clones. Input material: blood buffy coat. All receptors derive from a woman aged 18 to 69 with a cervical HPV16 infection that either progressed to CIN3+ or cleared (not recorded which).

Note on this clone: The read stops 3 residues short of the end of the CDR3; the missing end is completed from the germline J gene. This chain links TRBV7-9 with TRBJ1-2, with D maybe TRBD1 (5 bases). Germline lookup yields CDR1 SEHNR and CDR2 FQNEAQ (reference sequence). The CDR3 contains 13 residues. CDR3 amino acids: CASSLRGSTDYTF. CDR3 bases read: TGTGCCAGCAGCTTACGCGGTTCGACAGAC.

Points on this clone: The DNA ends 3 residues before the CDR3 does, and the rest of the CDR3 is filled in from the germline J gene. The chain carries TRBV6-1 and TRBJ2-5; TRBD1 matches at 12 bases. Unmatched junction bases numbered 9, after V lost 2 bases and J lost 2 bases. The CDR3 runs to 18 residues. The germline gives CDR1 MNHNS, CDR2 SASEGT. CDR3 in amino acids: CASSELGQGAQRQETQYF. Partial CDR3 DNA: TGTGCCAGCAGTGAATTGGGACAGGGGGCACAGCGGCAAGAGACC.

A remark on this clone: Read sequence stops 3 residues before the CDR3 end, and the germline J gene provides the missing end. The rearrangement links TRBV7-6 to TRBJ2-7; perhaps TRBD1 as D (6 bases). With 5 bases removed from V and 1 base from J, the gap between germline ends came to 12 bases. This CDR3 has 14 amino acids. Germline lookup yields CDR1 SGHVS and CDR2 FNYEAQ. The CDR3 here is CASSGRQASYEQYF. Incomplete CDR3 DNA: TGTGCCAGCAGCGGGCGACAGGCTTCCTACGAG.

Of note for this clone: The read stops 3 residues short of the end of the CDR3; the missing end is completed from the germline J gene. The chain uses TRBV29-1 and TRBJ1-1; D remains ambiguous. The CDR3 consists of 8 residues. Germline V gene sequence: CDR1 SQVTM, CDR2 ANQGSEA. CDR3: CSVERAFF. The covered CDR3 bases are TGCAGCGTTGAACGA.

With regard to this clone: Read data end 3 residues before the CDR3 end; the end is taken from the germline J gene. The chain couples TRBV6-1 to TRBJ1-2; D ambiguous. In germline, CDR1 is MNHNS, CDR2 SASEGT. The CDR3 totals 16 residues. The CDR3 reads CASSEQDPLGPDTYTF. The DNA read from the CDR3 is TGTGCCAGCAGTGAACAGGACCCACTAGGCCCAGATACC.

Turning to this clone: The DNA ends 3 residues before the CDR3 does, and the rest of the CDR3 is filled in from the germline J gene. This rearrangement joins TRBV14 to TRBJ2-3; D may be TRBD2 (5 bases). This CDR3 is built from 16 residues. Trimming removed 0 bases at V and 3 bases at J, with 13 bases between. CDR1 and CDR2 from the germline V gene are SGHDN and FVKESK. The CDR3 reads CASSQDLASPTDTQYF. Incomplete CDR3 DNA: TGTGCCAGCAGCCAAGATTTAGCGTCCCCGACAGATACG. The variable domain in full, with the rest retrieved from reference TRBV14 and TRBJ2-3, is EAGVTQFPSHSVIEKGQTVTLRCDPISGHDNLYWYRRVMGKEIKFLLHFVKESKQDESGMPNNRFLAERTGGTYSTLKVQPAELEDSGVYFCASSQDLASPTDTQYFGPGTRLTVL.

Comments on this clone: The read halts 3 residues ahead of the CDR3 end, with the missing end drawn from the germline J gene. V usage is TRBV19 and J usage is TRBJ1-5, with D perhaps TRBD1 (6 bases). This CDR3 has 14 residues. Germline CDR1 LNHDA, CDR2 SQIVND (reference sequence). The sequenced part of the CDR3 DNA is TGTGCCAGTAGTATCTCCAGGGGTTCAGATCCC. Protein product: CASSISRGSDP. The full CDR3 protein is CASSISRGSDPQHF.

Note on this clone: The read ends 3 residues before the CDR3 terminus; that terminus is restored from the germline J gene. The V and J genes are TRBV4-2 and TRBJ2-2, with D perhaps TRBD1 (6 bases). From germline, CDR1 is LGHNA and CDR2 YNFKEQ. This CDR3 spans 14 amino acids. The germline V and J ends were trimmed by 0 bases and 6 bases, with 8 bases remaining between them. The CDR3 bases that were read are TGTGCCAGCAGCCAAGAAGGGGGACCCGGGGAG. Its translation is CASSQEGGPGE. The complete CDR3 reads CASSQEGGPGELFF.

Points on this clone: The CDR3 end falls 3 residues outside the read, so it is completed with the germline J gene. V usage is TRBV20-1 and J usage is TRBJ1-5; D ambiguous. The CDR3 has 14 residues. V was pared by 5 bases and J by 6 bases, with 17 bases between. CDR1 DFQATT and CDR2 SNEGSKA come from the germline V gene (reference sequence). The covered CDR3 bases are TGCAGTGCTTCGGCTTCGTCAGGTGGTCAGCCC. As protein: CSASASSGGQP. The whole CDR3 is CSASASSGGQPQHF.

As concerns this clone: The CDR3 is cut off 3 residues early in the read; its end comes from the germline J gene. The V gene is TRBV6-2 or TRBV6-3, the J gene TRBJ1-4, with 7 bases lining up with TRBD1. This CDR3 spans 16 amino acids. Germline V gene data show CDR1 as MNHEY and CDR2 as SVGEGT. The CDR3 bases that were read are TGTGCCAGCAGACCCGGGACAGACAACTATAATTCACCA. Protein sequence: CASRPGTDNYNSP. The entire CDR3 protein reads CASRPGTDNYNSPLFF.

In the case of this clone: The junction differs from germline at one of its ends, possibly a read error. Coverage ceases 3 residues before the CDR3 finishes, and the germline J gene fills in the end. This chain connects TRBV5-1 to TRBJ2-7; 9 bases are a match to TRBD1. Germline V gives CDR1 SGHRS, CDR2 YFSETQ. This CDR3 region has 15 residues. The CDR3: CTSSPSTGGSYEQYF. CDR3 DNA, as far as it was read: TGCACCAGCAGTCCATCGACAGGGGGCTCCTACGAG.

A note on this clone: The missing CDR3 end, 3 residues past where the read stops, is filled in from the germline J gene. The chain is built from TRBV2 and TRBJ1-5; D might be TRBD1 (6 bases). In germline, CDR1 is SNHLY, CDR2 FYNNEI. The V gene lost 6 bases and the J gene lost 7 bases, with 16 bases spanning the gap. The CDR3 spans 14 residues. Partial CDR3 DNA: TGTGCCAGCAGGGTACAGGGAGCGGTGCAGCCC. Translated: CASRVQGAVQP. In full, the CDR3 reads CASRVQGAVQPQHF.

With respect to this clone: The read halts 3 residues ahead of the CDR3 end, with the missing end drawn from the germline J gene. This chain joins TRBV7-2 and TRBJ1-6, with D possibly TRBD1 on 5 matching bases. There are 15 residues in the CDR3. CDR1 is SGHTA and CDR2 is FQGNSA in the germline V gene. Trimming removed 3 bases from V and 0 bases from J, with 6 bases in between. The CDR3 loop is CASSLGGSYNSPLHF. The part of the CDR3 DNA that was read is TGTGCCAGCAGCTTGGGGGGCTCCTATAATTCACCC.

Details on this clone: Read coverage stops 3 residues before the CDR3 terminus; the germline J gene supplies the remainder. This sequence joins TRBV19 and TRBJ2-1; D remains ambiguous. The CDR3 contains 14 residues. CDR1 is LNHDA, CDR2 SQIVND, per germline (reference sequence). V shed 7 bases and J shed 5 bases, with 15 bases lying between them. CDR3 DNA (partial): TGTGCCAGTATCGATGGCGGCGTAAACAATGAG. Protein sequence: CASIDGGVNNE. The whole CDR3 is CASIDGGVNNEQFF.

On this clone: With the read ending 3 residues before the CDR3 end, the germline J gene is used to fill in that end. V gene TRBV30 combines with J gene TRBJ2-2, with a tentative D call TRBD2 (5 bases). CDR3 size: 15 residues. The V gene's germline CDR1 is GTSNPN and CDR2 SVGIG (reference sequence). The DNA read from the CDR3 is TGTGCCTGGAGCACTAGGAGCTCCTATAATTCACCG. As protein: CAWSTRSSYNSP. The CDR3 as a whole reads CAWSTRSSYNSPLFF.

Details on this clone: The CDR3 end lies 3 residues beyond the end of the read and is filled in from the germline J gene. The J gene is TRBJ2-5, the V gene TRBV19; 8 nucleotides align to TRBD2. Germline values: CDR1 LNHDA, CDR2 SQIVND (reference sequence). CDR3 size: 15 residues. Losses at the gene ends were 4 bases for V and 4 bases for J; bases not matched to a gene: 8. The CDR3 here is CASSTSGSRGETQYF. The DNA read from the CDR3 is TGTGCCAGTAGTACTAGCGGGTCGAGGGGAGAGACC.

Note on this clone: The read ends 3 residues before the CDR3 terminus; that terminus is restored from the germline J gene. The V and J genes are TRBV27 and TRBJ2-7, with D tentatively TRBD1 (6 bases). The CDR3 extends over 14 amino acids. Looked up from germline, CDR1 is MNHEY and CDR2 is SMNVEV (reference sequence). V was pared by 6 bases and J by 3 bases, with 15 bases between. The CDR3 bases that were read are TGTGCCAGCAGACCTGAGACAGGTTTCTACGAG. It translates to CASRPETGFYE. The full CDR3 is CASRPETGFYEQYF.

On this clone itself: The CDR3 end falls 3 residues outside the read, so it is completed with the germline J gene. Other DNA variants within this sample encode the same CDR3. The chain uses TRBV30 and TRBJ1-3, with 7 positions matching TRBD1. CDR1 and CDR2 (germline): GTSNPN, SVGIG (reference sequence). The CDR3 runs 13 residues. The part of the CDR3 DNA that was read is TGTGCCTGGAGCCGACAGGGTGGTGGCACA. Amino acid sequence: CAWSRQGGGT. The full-length CDR3 reads as CAWSRQGGGTIYF.

The covered CDR3 bases are TGTGCCAGCTCACCGCGTCCGGGGGTGGAGACG. Translation: CASSPRPGVET. The whole CDR3 protein is CASSPRPGVETQYF. The chain employs TRBV18 and TRBJ2-3; a possible D gene is TRBD2 (6 bases). Coverage ceases 3 residues before the CDR3 finishes, and the germline J gene fills in the end. The germline V gene has CDR1 KGHSH and CDR2 LQKENI. CDR3 size: 14 residues.

Remarks on this clone: The read ends 3 residues early relative to the CDR3; the germline J gene fills the gap. This chain joins TRBV7-8 and TRBJ1-2; 7 bases are shared with TRBD1. CDR1 and CDR2 from the germline V gene are SGHVS and FQNEAQ. This CDR3 comprises 14 residues. V was pared by 5 bases and J by 5 bases, with 8 bases of the junction left unmatched. The covered CDR3 bases are TGTGCCAGCAGCCAACGGACAGGCTTTTATGGC. Its translation: CASSQRTGFYG. The entire CDR3 protein reads CASSQRTGFYGYTF.

As to this clone: The DNA ends 3 residues before the CDR3 does, and the rest of the CDR3 is filled in from the germline J gene. The chain combines TRBV2 with TRBJ1-1; 8 bases agree with TRBD1. V shed 6 bases, J shed 3 bases, and the junction held 9 bases outside the gene matches. The CDR3 loop spans 15 amino acids. Germline-derived CDR1 and CDR2 are SNHLY and FYNNEI. CDR3 amino acids: CASRAEGQGHTEAFF. CDR3 DNA (partial): TGTGCCAGCAGGGCGGAAGGACAGGGCCACACTGAA.

With respect to this clone: The CDR3 end is not reached by the read, which stops 3 residues before it; the germline J gene fills it in. The rearrangement links TRBV19 to TRBJ2-3; tentative D call: TRBD2 (5 bases). Germline V CDR1 and CDR2: LNHDA, SQIVND (reference sequence). V gave up 3 bases and J gave up 6 bases, with 10 bases separating them. This CDR3 region has 13 residues. The CDR3 bases that were read are TGTGCCAGTAGTATCCCCGGACTGGATACG. Residues: CASSIPGLDT. The full CDR3 sequence reads CASSIPGLDTQYF.

On this clone itself: The read ends 3 residues before the CDR3 terminus; that terminus is restored from the germline J gene. The same CDR3 can be traced to other DNA sequences in this sample. The rearrangement uses TRBV7-2 and TRBJ2-1; TRBD1 matches 11 bases. CDR3 length: 15 residues. The junction had 6 bases not matched to a gene; V was cut back by 3 bases and J by 8 bases. Per germline, CDR1 SGHTA and CDR2 FQGNSA. CDR3 DNA (partial): TGTGCCAGCAGCTTTCACGGACAGGGGGCGTATGAG. Amino acid sequence: CASSFHGQGAYE. The entire CDR3 reads CASSFHGQGAYEQFF. Drawing the rest from reference TRBV7-2 and TRBJ2-1, the complete variable domain is GAGVSQSPSNKVTEKGKDVELRCDPISGHTALYWYRQSLGQGLEFLIYFQGNSAPDKSGLPSDRFSAERTGGSVSTLTIQRTQQEDSAVYLCASSFHGQGAYEQFFGPGTRLTVL.

Regarding this clone: The read halts 3 residues ahead of the CDR3 end, with the missing end drawn from the germline J gene. The V call is TRBV5-4, the J call TRBJ1-1, with D perhaps matching TRBD1 (5 bases). The ends were cut back, 0 bases at V and 1 base at J, with 10 bases in the middle. CDR1 is SGHNT, CDR2 YYREEE, per germline (reference sequence). The CDR3 is made up of 15 amino acids. The CDR3 reads CASSLEGPTNTEAFF. The part of the CDR3 DNA that was read is TGTGCCAGCAGCTTGGAGGGGCCCACGAACACTGAA.

A word on this clone: Read data end 3 residues before the CDR3 end; the end is taken from the germline J gene. The J gene is TRBJ2-2, the V gene TRBV28; weak D call: TRBD2 (6 bases). The V gene's germline CDR1 is MDHEN and CDR2 SYDVKM. V was trimmed by 5 bases and J by 9 bases, leaving 19 bases between them. The CDR3 runs 15 residues. The part of the CDR3 DNA that was read is TGTGCCAGCAGTCAAGGTGGAGGGGCAGGGTGGGAG. It is translated as CASSQGGGAGWE. The entire CDR3 is CASSQGGGAGWELFF.

CDR3 DNA, as far as it was read: TGCAGTGCTAGAGGCGGGACAGGGGGCAATCAGCCC. This encodes CSARGGTGGNQP. The CDR3, in full, reads CSARGGTGGNQPQHF. This chain links TRBV20-1 with TRBJ1-5; 10 nucleotides match TRBD1. The missing CDR3 end, 3 residues past where the read stops, is filled in from the germline J gene. This CDR3 is 15 amino acids long. V shed 1 base, J shed 2 bases, and the junction held 2 bases outside the gene matches. CDR1 is DFQATT and CDR2 is SNEGSKA in the germline V gene (reference sequence).

Notes on this clone: The read ends 3 residues before the CDR3 terminus; that terminus is restored from the germline J gene. The V call is TRBV6-4, the J call TRBJ2-2, with no clear D. CDR1 MRHNA and CDR2 SNTAGT come from the germline V gene. The CDR3 covers 12 residues. V was cut by 5 bases and J by 6 bases, with 7 bases left in between. The CDR3 protein is CASSQRAGELFF. The covered CDR3 bases are TGTGCCAGCAGTCAAAGGGCCGGGGAG.